This entry is about one T cell receptor beta chain. This clonotype was seen repeatedly, ten times or more. The antigen this receptor binds is unknown. Base qualities are not at hand, and no much larger clone is one base apart. The time point label, read with the paper, signifies: blood at routine non-recurrence follow-up after resection. TCR sequencing used whole RNA extracted from tumor and nontumor lung tissue, or from cryopreserved PBMC samples, without cell sorting. Only patients for whom sufficient RNA was available from at least two tumor regions were selected for TCR sequencing. This specimen belongs to a study of spatial heterogeneity in lung cancer (dated by TCRdb to about 2019). For context, the study as a whole: The donors were some 70 patients from the lung TRACERx cohort who had early-stage, untreated non-small cell lung cancer. Follow-up PBMC samples were sequenced whenever the samples were available, and the median time to follow-up was about 2 years after resection. Beta-chain transcripts were consistently detected in greater numbers than alpha-chain transcripts, which likely reflected higher beta-chain transcript abundance. In the raw uncorrected reads, each unique combination of TCR and UMI appeared on average more than ten times. The study quantitatively compared TCR alpha and beta repertoires across multiple tumor regions, matched nontumor lung and blood in non-small cell lung cancer. Nonsynonymous mutation counts, determined by whole-exome sequencing of tumor tissue, were related to features of the TCR repertoire. Both alpha and beta chains were TCR-sequenced in roughly 200 tumor regions, 64 matched nontumor lung samples and 56 PBMC samples obtained at surgery. On the study overall, not on this receptor specifically: Confirming at a functional level the hypothesis that regional TCRs recognize regional mutations was considered to require additional single-cell paired TCR alpha and beta sequencing. Ubiquitous expanded tumor TCRs showed up in blood more often at tumor resection than at routine follow-up. Comparisons of baseline and follow-up blood repertoires included only around 15 patients.

Library construction relied on 5' RACE. The sequencer listed for this sample is NextSeq 500. The TCR library protocol attached a unique molecular identifier to each TCR cDNA molecule to allow correction of PCR and sequencing errors. On the authors' methods: TCR identification, UMI-based error correction and CDR3 extraction were performed with Decombinator tools. Expanded TCRs were defined as those above a frequency of 2 per 1,000, corresponding to the top 1% of the tumor frequency distribution. Renyi diversity was computed with the R vegan package after each repertoire had been subsampled 100 times to 5,000 TCRs. CDR3 similarity networks were built from amino acid triplet string-kernel similarity, connecting CDR3s with pairwise similarity above 0.82. TCRdb trimmed public reads at Q25 via fastp, called clones via MiXCR and kept in-frame beta chains. Rows with a matching CDR3 protein are joined into one entry that keeps the most common DNA and genes. The V and J calls reflect TCRdb's pipeline rather than the authors' work. The sample table lists about 32,000 distinct CDR3 sequences, more than 9% of them with a count of one. The leading ten clones occupy about 30% of the sample.

The receptor was derived from a female donor with early-stage non-small cell lung cancer. The specimen was PBMCs, collected at follow-up.

The CDR3 corresponds to CASSLWGAGTSTDTQYF. The nucleotide sequence is TGTGCCAGCAGTTTATGGGGAGCGGGGACGAGCACAGATACGCAGTATTTT. Rearrangement joined TRBV28 to TRBJ2-3; TRBD2 lines up with 7 middle nucleotides. Trimming accounts for 0 bases at V and 0 bases at J, while the number of junction bases matched to no gene is 6. Inclusive of the bounding cysteine and phenylalanine, the CDR3 is 17 residues long. Only the CDR3 region is kept as DNA, spanning 51 bases read in frame from base 1. In the germline V gene, CDR1 corresponds to MDHEN and CDR2 to SYDVKM.